The next 9 T cell receptor beta chains were all read from a single sample in a study of shared clonotypes between healthy human individuals. Using immunoSEQ multiplex PCR, the repertoire was profiled, and TCRdb retains in-frame clones only, with some absent. The sample includes over a million clones, around 78% of them seen just once. The specimen was memory CD4+ T cells from PBMCs. As to subset: CD45RA-negative fraction. The receptors derive from a man aged 18 to 30 in good health. Some clones in this sample may be carry-over from other donors' samples.

The J gene is TRBJ1-3, the V gene TRBV7-8; tentatively, D is TRBD1 (5 bases). The ends were cut back, 1 base at V and 11 bases at J, with 18 bases in the middle. CDR3 length equals 15 residues. Germline assignment: CDR1 SGHVS and CDR2 FQNEAQ. CDR3 bases: TGTGCCAGCAGCTTAGTTGCTCCAGGGAGGTACCCCATATATTTT. Its protein product is CASSLVAPGRYPIYF.

This chain joins TRBV19 and TRBJ2-5; possibly TRBD1 or TRBD2 for D (5 bases each). Trimming pared 1 base from V and 3 bases from J, leaving 6 bases between. Germline loops: CDR1 LNHDA, CDR2 SQIVND (reference sequence). There are 13 residues in the CDR3. CDR3 DNA sequence: TGTGCCAGTAGTATAGGAGGGGAAGAGACCCAGTACTTC. This codes for CASSIGGEETQYF. Combining the CDR3 with reference TRBV19 and TRBJ2-5 gives the whole variable domain DGGITQSPKYLFRKEGQNVTLSCEQNLNHDAMYWYRQDPGQGLRLIYYSQIVNDFQKGDIAEGYSVSREKKESFPLTVTSAQKNPTAFYLCASSIGGEETQYFGPGTRLLVL.

The J gene is TRBJ2-7, the V gene TRBV19; perhaps TRBD2 as D (6 bases). Looked up from germline, CDR1 is LNHDA and CDR2 is SQIVND (reference sequence). V was trimmed by 3 bases and J by 2 bases, leaving 14 bases between them. The CDR3 has 15 residues. CDR3 region: CASSMLRGRAYEQYF. The CDR3, as DNA: TGTGCCAGTAGTATGTTGCGGGGACGGGCCTACGAGCAGTACTTC.

The chain joins TRBV2 to TRBJ1-2, with D maybe TRBD1 (6 bases). In germline, CDR1 is SNHLY, CDR2 FYNNEI. CDR3 length equals 13 residues. V dropped 6 bases and J dropped 2 bases, with 10 bases sitting between them. In nucleotides, the CDR3 is TGTGCCAGCAGGAGGGACATAAACTATGGCTACACCTTC. Residues: CASRRDINYGYTF. Filled out from reference TRBV2 and TRBJ1-2, the complete variable domain reads EPEVTQTPSHQVTQMGQEVILRCVPISNHLYFYWYRQILGQKVEFLVSFYNNEISEKSEIFDDQFSVERPDGSNFTLKIRSTKLEDSAMYFCASRRDINYGYTFGSGTRLTVV.

This clone was recorded only once. The CDR3 region has the DNA TGCGCCAGCAGCCCTGATTCGGGGGAGCTGTTTTTT. Translation: CASSPDSGELFF. The V call is TRBV5-1, the J call TRBJ2-2; unclear D gene. The CDR3 contains 12 residues. V gave up 4 bases and J gave up 8 bases, with 9 bases separating them. Germline V CDR1 and CDR2: SGHRS, YFSETQ.

Of note for this clone: Since no conserved phenylalanine or tryptophan closes the CDR3, a read error is the likely cause. No DNA is shown, since the ends of the CDR3 on it are uncertain; the CDR3 is the one TCRdb lists. The rearrangement links TRBV19 to TRBJ2-4; the table calls TRBD1, which could not be checked here. Germline CDR1 and CDR2: LNHDA and SQIVND (reference sequence). The CDR3 numbers 12 amino acids, ends counted. CDR3 amino acids: CASSIGQGQTSL.

The V and J genes are TRBV19 and TRBJ2-7; 8 nucleotides agree with TRBD1. The ends lost 4 bases at V and 5 bases at J; junction bases unmatched: 4. The CDR3 sequence is 13 residues long. Looked up from germline, CDR1 is LNHDA and CDR2 is SQIVND (reference sequence). CDR3 in DNA: TGTGCCAGTAGTAGGACAGGGCTGAACGAGCAGTACTTC. This gives the protein CASSRTGLNEQYF. Complete variable domain (other parts from reference TRBV19 and TRBJ2-7): DGGITQSPKYLFRKEGQNVTLSCEQNLNHDAMYWYRQDPGQGLRLIYYSQIVNDFQKGDIAEGYSVSREKKESFPLTVTSAQKNPTAFYLCASSRTGLNEQYFGPGTRLTVT.

At least ten counts were recorded for this clone. The sample holds other DNA sequences that translate to the same CDR3. This sequence joins TRBV5-4 and TRBJ1-1; D possibly corresponds to TRBD1 (6 bases). Germline V gene lookup returns CDR1 SGHNT and CDR2 YYREEE (reference sequence). V lost 2 bases and J lost 2, with 10 bases in between. CDR3 length: 14 amino acids. As DNA, the CDR3 is TGTGCCAGCAGCTTCGGACAGACTAACACTGAAGCTTTCTTT. Translation gives CASSFGQTNTEAFF. Full variable domain (outside the CDR3, taken from reference TRBV5-4 and TRBJ1-1): ETGVTQSPTHLIKTRGQQVTLRCSSQSGHNTVSWYQQALGQGPQFIFQYYREEENGRGNFPPRFSGLQFPNYSSELNVNALELDDSALYLCASSFGQTNTEAFFGQGTRLTVV.

The chain has TRBV7-9 and TRBJ1-1, with unresolved D. The CDR3 has 15 residues. Germline V gene data show CDR1 as SEHNR and CDR2 as FQNEAQ (reference sequence). With 0 bases removed from V and 0 bases from J, the gap between germline ends came to 8 bases. The CDR3 nucleotides are TGTGCCAGCAGCTTAGCGGGCACCATGAACACTGAAGCTTTCTTT. Protein product: CASSLAGTMNTEAFF.